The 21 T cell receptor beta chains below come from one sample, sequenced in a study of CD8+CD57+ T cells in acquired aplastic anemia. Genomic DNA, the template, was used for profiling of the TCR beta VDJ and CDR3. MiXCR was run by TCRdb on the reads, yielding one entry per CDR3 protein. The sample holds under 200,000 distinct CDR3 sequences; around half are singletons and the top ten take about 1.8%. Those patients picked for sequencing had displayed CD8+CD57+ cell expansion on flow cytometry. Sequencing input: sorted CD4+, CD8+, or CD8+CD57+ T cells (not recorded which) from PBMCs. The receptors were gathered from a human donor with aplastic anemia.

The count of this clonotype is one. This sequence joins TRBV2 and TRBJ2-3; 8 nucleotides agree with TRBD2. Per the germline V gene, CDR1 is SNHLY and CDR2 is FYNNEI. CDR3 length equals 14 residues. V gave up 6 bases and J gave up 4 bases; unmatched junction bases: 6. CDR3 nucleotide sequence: TGTGCCAGCAGGGACAGACTAGCGTCAGATACGCAGTATTTT. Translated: CASRDRLASDTQYF.

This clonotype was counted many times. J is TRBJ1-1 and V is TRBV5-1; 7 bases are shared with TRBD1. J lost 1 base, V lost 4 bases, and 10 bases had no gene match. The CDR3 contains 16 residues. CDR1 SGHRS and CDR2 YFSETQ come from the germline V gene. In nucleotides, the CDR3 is TGCGCCAGCAGCCTTGAGGGGGCGGGGAAGAACACTGAAGCTTTCTTT. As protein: CASSLEGAGKNTEAFF.

The DNA of the CDR3 is TGTGCCAGCAGCTTGGGTAATACCTACAATGAGCAGTTCTTC. Protein product: CASSLGNTYNEQFF. The J gene is TRBJ2-1, the V gene TRBV5-5; D is undetermined. CDR1 is SGHKS, CDR2 YYEKEE, per germline (reference sequence). The CDR3 has 14 amino acids. Trimming cost V 0 bases and J 2 bases, with 6 bases left between them.

CDR3 sequence: CSARSGTGSNQPQHF. CDR3 DNA sequence: TGCAGTGCTAGATCCGGGACAGGTAGCAATCAGCCCCAGCATTTT. The chain recombines TRBV20-1 with TRBJ1-5; 8 nucleotides line up with TRBD1. CDR1 DFQATT and CDR2 SNEGSKA come from the germline V gene (reference sequence). V trimming: 2 bases; J trimming: 0 bases; junction bases outside the gene matches: 3. The CDR3 is made up of 15 amino acids.

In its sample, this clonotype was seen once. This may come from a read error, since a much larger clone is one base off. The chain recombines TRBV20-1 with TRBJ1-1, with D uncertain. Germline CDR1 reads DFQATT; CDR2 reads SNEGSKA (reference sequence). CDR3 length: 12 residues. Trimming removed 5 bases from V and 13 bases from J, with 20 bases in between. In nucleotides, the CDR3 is TGCAGTGCTCAAAGTAATCGTATGAAGCTTTTCTTT. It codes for CSAQSNRMKLFF.

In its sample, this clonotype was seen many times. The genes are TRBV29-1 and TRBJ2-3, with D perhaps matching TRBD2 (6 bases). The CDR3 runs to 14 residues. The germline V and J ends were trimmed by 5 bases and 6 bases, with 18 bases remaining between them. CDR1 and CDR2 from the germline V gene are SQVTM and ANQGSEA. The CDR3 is CSVLREVYTDTQYF. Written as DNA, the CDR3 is TGCAGCGTTCTCAGGGAGGTTTATACGGATACGCAGTATTTT.

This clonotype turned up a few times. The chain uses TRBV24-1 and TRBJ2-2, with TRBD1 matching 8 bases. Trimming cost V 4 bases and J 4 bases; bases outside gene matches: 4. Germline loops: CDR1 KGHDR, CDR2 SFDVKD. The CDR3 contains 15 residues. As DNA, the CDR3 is TGTGCCACCAGTGACAGGGGGCAGAGCACCGGGGAGCTGTTTTTT. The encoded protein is CATSDRGQSTGELFF.

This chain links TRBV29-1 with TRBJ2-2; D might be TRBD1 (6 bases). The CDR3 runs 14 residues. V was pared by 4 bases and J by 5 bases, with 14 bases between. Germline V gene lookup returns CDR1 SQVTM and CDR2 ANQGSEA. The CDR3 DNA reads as TGCAGCGTTGGTTACACAGGGCAAACCGGGGAGCTGTTTTTT. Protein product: CSVGYTGQTGELFF.

This CDR3 is CASSVPYNEQFF. The CDR3 nucleotides are TGTGCCAGTAGTGTGCCCTACAATGAGCAGTTCTTC. This sequence joins TRBV19 and TRBJ2-1; D is unresolved. Germline V gene data show CDR1 as LNHDA and CDR2 as SQIVND (reference sequence). The CDR3 contains 12 residues. V was clipped by 5 bases and J by 2 bases, with 4 bases between them.

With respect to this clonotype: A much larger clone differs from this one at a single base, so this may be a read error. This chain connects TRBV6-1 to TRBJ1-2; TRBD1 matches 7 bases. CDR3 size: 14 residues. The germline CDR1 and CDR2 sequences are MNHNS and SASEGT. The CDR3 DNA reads TGTGCCAACAGTGAAGAACAGGGGTACGGTGGCTACACCTTC. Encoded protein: CANSEEQGYGGYTF.

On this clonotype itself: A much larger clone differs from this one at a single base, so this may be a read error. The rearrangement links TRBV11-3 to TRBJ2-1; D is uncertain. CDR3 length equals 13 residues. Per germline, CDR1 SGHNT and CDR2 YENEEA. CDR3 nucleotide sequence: TGTGCCCGCAGTACCCCCCCGGACAATGAGCAGTTCTTC. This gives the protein CARSTPPDNEQFF.

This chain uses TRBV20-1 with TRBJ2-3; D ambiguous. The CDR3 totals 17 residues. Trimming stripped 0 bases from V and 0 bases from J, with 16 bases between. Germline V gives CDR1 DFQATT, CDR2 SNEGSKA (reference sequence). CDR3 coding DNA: TGCAGTGCTAGAGACCTCGGGCGAGATACTAGCACAGATACGCAGTATTTT. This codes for CSARDLGRDTSTDTQYF.

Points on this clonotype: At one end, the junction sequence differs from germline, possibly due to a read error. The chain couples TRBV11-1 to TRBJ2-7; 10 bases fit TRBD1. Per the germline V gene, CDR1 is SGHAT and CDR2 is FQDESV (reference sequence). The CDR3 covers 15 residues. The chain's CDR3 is CASSLVTGGSCEQCF. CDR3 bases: TGTGCCAGCAGCTTAGTGACAGGGGGCTCCTGCGAGCAGTGCTTC.

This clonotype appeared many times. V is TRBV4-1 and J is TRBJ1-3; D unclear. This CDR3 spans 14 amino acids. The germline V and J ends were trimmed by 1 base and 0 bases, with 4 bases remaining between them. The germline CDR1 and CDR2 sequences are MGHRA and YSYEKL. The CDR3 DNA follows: TGCGCCAGCAGCCAAGGAGTCTCTGGAAACACCATATATTTT. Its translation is CASSQGVSGNTIYF.

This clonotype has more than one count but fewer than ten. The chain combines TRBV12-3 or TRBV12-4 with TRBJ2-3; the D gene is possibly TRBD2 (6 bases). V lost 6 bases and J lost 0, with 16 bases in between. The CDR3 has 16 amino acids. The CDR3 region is CASSDPVRGSTDTQYF. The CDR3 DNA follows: TGTGCCAGCAGCGACCCCGTGCGGGGTAGCACAGATACGCAGTATTTT.

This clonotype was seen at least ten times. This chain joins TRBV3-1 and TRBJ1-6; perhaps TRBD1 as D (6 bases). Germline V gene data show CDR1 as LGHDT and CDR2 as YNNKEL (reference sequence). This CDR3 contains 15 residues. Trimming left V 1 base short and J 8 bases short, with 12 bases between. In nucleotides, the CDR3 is TGTGCCAGCAGCCAAGGCACAGGGTACGATTCACCCCTCCACTTT. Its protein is CASSQGTGYDSPLHF.

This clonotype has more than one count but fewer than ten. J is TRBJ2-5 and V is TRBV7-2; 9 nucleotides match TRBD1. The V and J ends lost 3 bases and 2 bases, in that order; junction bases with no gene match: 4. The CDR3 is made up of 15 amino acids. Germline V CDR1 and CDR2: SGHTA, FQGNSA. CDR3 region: CASSFDRGSQETQYF. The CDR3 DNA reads TGTGCCAGCAGCTTCGACAGGGGGTCGCAAGAGACCCAGTACTTC.

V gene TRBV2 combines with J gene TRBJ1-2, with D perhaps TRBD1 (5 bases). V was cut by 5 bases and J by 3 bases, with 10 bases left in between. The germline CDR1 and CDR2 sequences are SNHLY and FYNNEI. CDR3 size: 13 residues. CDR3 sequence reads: CASSPQGYYGYTF. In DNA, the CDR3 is TGTGCCAGCAGTCCCCAGGGTTACTATGGCTACACCTTC. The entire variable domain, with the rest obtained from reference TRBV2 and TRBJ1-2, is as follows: EPEVTQTPSHQVTQMGQEVILRCVPISNHLYFYWYRQILGQKVEFLVSFYNNEISEKSEIFDDQFSVERPDGSNFTLKIRSTKLEDSAMYFCASSPQGYYGYTFGSGTRLTVV.

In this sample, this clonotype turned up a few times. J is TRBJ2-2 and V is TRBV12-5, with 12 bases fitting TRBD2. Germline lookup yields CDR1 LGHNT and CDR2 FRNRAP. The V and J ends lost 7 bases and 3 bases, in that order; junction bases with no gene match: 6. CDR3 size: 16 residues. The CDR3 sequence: CASASLAGGYTGELFF. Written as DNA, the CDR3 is TGTGCTAGTGCTTCCCTAGCGGGAGGGTACACCGGGGAGCTGTTTTTT.

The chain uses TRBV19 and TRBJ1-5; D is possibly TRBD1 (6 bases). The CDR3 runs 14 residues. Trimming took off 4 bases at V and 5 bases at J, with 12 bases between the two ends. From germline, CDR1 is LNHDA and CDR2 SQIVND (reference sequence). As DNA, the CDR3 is TGTGCCAGTAGTACCAGGGGTCCGGATCAGCCCCAGCATTTT. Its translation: CASSTRGPDQPQHF.

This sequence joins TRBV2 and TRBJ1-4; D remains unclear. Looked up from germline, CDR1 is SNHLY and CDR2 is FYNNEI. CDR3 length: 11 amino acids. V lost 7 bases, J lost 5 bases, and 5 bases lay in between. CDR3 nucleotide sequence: TGTGCCAGCAACCTAAATGAAAAACTGTTTTTT. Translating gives CASNLNEKLFF.